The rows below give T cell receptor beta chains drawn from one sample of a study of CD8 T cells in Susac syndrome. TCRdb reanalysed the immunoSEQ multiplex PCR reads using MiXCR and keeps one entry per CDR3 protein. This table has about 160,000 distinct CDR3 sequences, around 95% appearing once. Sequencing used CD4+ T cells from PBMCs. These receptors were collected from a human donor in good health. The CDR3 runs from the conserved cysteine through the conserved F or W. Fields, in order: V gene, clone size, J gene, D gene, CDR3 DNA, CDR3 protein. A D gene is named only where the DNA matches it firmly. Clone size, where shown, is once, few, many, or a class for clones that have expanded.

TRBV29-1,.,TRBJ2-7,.,TGCAGCGTTGAAGAAAAGGGGGGCGGCGAGCAGTACTTC,CSVEEKGGGEQYF
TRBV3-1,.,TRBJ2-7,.,TGTGCCAGCAGCCAAGATGGGCCGGGGTCCCCTTACGAGCAGTACTTC,CASSQDGPGSPYEQYF
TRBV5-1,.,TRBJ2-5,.,TGCGCCAGCAGCCTGGTGGGGTCGACAGAGACCCAGTACTTC,CASSLVGSTETQYF
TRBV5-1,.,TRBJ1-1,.,TGCGCCAGCAGCGCGCAGGGAATTGAAGCTTTCTTT,CASSAQGIEAFF
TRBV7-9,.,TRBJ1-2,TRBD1,TGTGCCAGCAGCGGGGACAGGGGGGTCTATGGCTACACCTTC,CASSGDRGVYGYTF
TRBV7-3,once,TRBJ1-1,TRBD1,TGTGCCAGCAGCCCCGGGACAGCTCGGGGTAACACTGAAGCTTTCTTT,CASSPGTARGNTEAFF
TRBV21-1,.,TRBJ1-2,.,TGTGCCAGCATACTGGGCGGGACAGGGTATGGCTACACCTTC,CASILGGTGYGYTF
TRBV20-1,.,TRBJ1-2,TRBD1,TGCAGTGCTAGGGAGGACAGGGGGTACTATGGCTACACCTTC,CSAREDRGYYGYTF
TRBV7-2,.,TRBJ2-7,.,TGTGCCAGCAGCTTAACTCGATCTTTGGAGCAGTACTTC,CASSLTRSLEQYF
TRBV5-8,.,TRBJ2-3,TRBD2,TGTGCCAGCAGCTTGCGTCGGGGGGGGGATACGCAGTATTTT,CASSLRRGGDTQYF
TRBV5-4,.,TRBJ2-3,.,TGTGCCAGCAGCTGGGGTAGGCGCCCCACAGATACGCAGTATTTT,CASSWGRRPTDTQYF
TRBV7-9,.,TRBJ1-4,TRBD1,TGTGCCAGCAGCCTGACGACAGGGAATGAAAAACTGTTTTTT,CASSLTTGNEKLFF
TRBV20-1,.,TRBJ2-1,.,TGCAGTGCTAGACAGAGCTCCTACAATGAGCAGTTCTTC,CSARQSSYNEQFF
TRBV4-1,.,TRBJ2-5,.,TGCGCCAGCAGCCCTAGTGTATTGGGTTTACAAGAGACCCAGTACTTC,CASSPSVLGLQETQYF
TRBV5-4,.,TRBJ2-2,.,TGTGCCAGCAGCAAGGACCCAAAGTACGCCGGGGAGCTGTTTTTT,CASSKDPKYAGELFF
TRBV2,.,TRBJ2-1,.,TGTGCCAGCAAGGCAGGACCCTGGGATGAGCAGTTCTTC,CASKAGPWDEQFF
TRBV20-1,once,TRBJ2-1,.,TGCAGTGTCGGGTGGAAGTCCTATGAGCAGTTCTTC,CSVGWKSYEQFF
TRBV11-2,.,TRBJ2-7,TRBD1,TGTGCCAGCAGCCCCCTCCTGGACAGGGGGTTCTACGAGCAGTACTTC,CASSPLLDRGFYEQYF
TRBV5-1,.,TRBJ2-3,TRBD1,TGCGCCAGCAGCCCGCTCGACAGGGAAAGAGATACGCAGTATTTT,CASSPLDRERDTQYF
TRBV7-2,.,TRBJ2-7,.,TGTGCCAGCAGCCAAGCAGGGGGGCGCGAGCAGTACTTC,CASSQAGGREQYF
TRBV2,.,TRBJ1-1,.,TGTGCCAGCAGTGAAGCGCGGGGAACTGAAGCTTTCTTT,CASSEARGTEAFF
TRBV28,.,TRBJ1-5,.,TGTGCCGGGGGCAATCAGCCCCAGCATTTT,CAGGNQPQHF
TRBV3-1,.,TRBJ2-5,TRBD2,TGTGCCAGCAGCCAACAGGGACTAGCGGGGCCCCAGTACTTC,CASSQQGLAGPQYF
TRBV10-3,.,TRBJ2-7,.,TGTGCCATCAGTGAGCCGACTAAGGGCAGGGACGAGCAGTACTTC,CAISEPTKGRDEQYF
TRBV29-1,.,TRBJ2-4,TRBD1,TGCAGCGTCCAAAGGGGGCCAGATAGCGACATTCAGTACTTC,CSVQRGPDSDIQYF
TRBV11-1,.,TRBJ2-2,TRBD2,TGTGCCAGCAGATCCCCGGGACTAGCCTCTTATGGGGAGCTGTTTTTT,CASRSPGLASYGELFF
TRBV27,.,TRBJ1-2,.,TGTGCCAGCAGTTTATTGGGGGACGGATACTATGGCTACACCTTC,CASSLLGDGYYGYTF
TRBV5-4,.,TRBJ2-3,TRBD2,TGTGCCAGCAGCTCCCGACTAGCCAGCACAGATACGCAGTATTTT,CASSSRLASTDTQYF
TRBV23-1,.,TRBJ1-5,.,TGCGCCAGCAGGCCCCAGCATTTT,CASRPQHF
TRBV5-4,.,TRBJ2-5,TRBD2,TGTGCCAGCAGCGCACGAGTAGCGGGGGGTCAAGAGACCCAGTACTTC,CASSARVAGGQETQYF
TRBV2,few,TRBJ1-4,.,TGTGCCAGCAACCGCCTTTCAACTAATGAAAAACTGTTTTTT,CASNRLSTNEKLFF
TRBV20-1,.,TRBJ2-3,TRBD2,TGCAGTGCGGAATCAGCGGGGACCACAGATACGCAGTATTTT,CSAESAGTTDTQYF
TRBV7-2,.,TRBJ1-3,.,TGTGCCAGCAGCTTAGGGTTCTCTGGAAACACCATATATTTT,CASSLGFSGNTIYF
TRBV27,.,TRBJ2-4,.,TGTGCCAGCAGTAACGGGGGACCCAAAAACATTCAGTACTTC,CASSNGGPKNIQYF
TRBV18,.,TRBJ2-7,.,TGTGCCAGCTCACCACAATGGGCCCCCTACGAGCAGTACTTC,CASSPQWAPYEQYF
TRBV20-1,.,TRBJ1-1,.,TGCAGTGCCCCCCCGGGGGGATCTGAAGCTTTCTTT,CSAPPGGSEAFF
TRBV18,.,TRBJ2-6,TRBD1,TGTGCCAGCTCACCTACAGGGGGCGAGGCCAACGTCCTGACTTTC,CASSPTGGEANVLTF
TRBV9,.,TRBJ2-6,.,TGTGCCAGCAGCGTTAGTCTCGGGGCCAACGTCCTGACTTTC,CASSVSLGANVLTF
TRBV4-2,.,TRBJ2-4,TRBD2,TGTGCCAGCAGCCAATCGGGACTAGCGGGGTTGGTTCAGTACTTC,CASSQSGLAGLVQYF
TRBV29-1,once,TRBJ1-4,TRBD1,TGCAGCGGAGGGGGCAGGAGTGAAAAACTGTTTTTT,CSGGGRSEKLFF
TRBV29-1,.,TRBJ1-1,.,TGCAGCGTCTGGGGGGTGGGGAACACTGAAGCTTTCTTT,CSVWGVGNTEAFF
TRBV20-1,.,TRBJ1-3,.,TGCAGTGCGCCGGACGGTAGCTCTGGAAACACCATATATTTT,CSAPDGSSGNTIYF
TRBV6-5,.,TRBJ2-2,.,TGTGCCAGCAGTTACGATCCAACCGGGGAGCTGTTTTTT,CASSYDPTGELFF
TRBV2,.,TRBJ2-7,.,TGTGCCAGCAGCTCCTCGCCTACCTACGAGCAGTACTTC,CASSSSPTYEQYF
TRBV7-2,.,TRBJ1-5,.,TGTGCCAGCAGCCCAACCTTTGGAAATCAGCCCCAGCATTTT,CASSPTFGNQPQHF
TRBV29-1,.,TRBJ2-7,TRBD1,TGCAGCGTTGCAAGGGACAGTTCCTACGAGCAGTACTTC,CSVARDSSYEQYF
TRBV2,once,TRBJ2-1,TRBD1,TGTGCCTCACAGGGGAATGAGCAGTTCTTC,CASQGNEQFF
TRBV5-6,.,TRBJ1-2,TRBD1,TGTGCCAGCAGCCCAAGACAGGGAGGAGGCTACACCTTC,CASSPRQGGGYTF
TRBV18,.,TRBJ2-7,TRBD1,TGTGCCAGCTCTCCGGGACAGACGACTGCCTACGAGCAGTACTTC,CASSPGQTTAYEQYF
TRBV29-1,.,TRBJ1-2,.,TGCAGCGTTTTTGGGGGTTCTAACTATGGCTACACCTTC,CSVFGGSNYGYTF
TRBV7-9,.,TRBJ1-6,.,TGTGCCAGCACCCCCCTCGGGGGGATGAGCTCCTATAATTCACCCCTCCACTTT,CASTPLGGMSSYNSPLHF
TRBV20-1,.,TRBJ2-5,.,TGCAGTGCTAGAGATGCAGGGGGGCAGACCCAGTACTTC,CSARDAGGQTQYF